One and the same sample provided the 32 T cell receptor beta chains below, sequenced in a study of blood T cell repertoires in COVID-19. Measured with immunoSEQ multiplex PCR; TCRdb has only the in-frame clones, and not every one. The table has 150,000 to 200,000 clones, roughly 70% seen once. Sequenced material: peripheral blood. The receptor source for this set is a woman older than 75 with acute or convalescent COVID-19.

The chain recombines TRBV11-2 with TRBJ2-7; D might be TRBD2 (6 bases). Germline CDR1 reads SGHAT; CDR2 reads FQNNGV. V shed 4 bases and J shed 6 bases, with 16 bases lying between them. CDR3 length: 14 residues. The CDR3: CASSSTGTPFEQYF. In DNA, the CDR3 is TGTGCCAGCAGCTCCACCGGGACTCCTTTCGAGCAGTACTTC.

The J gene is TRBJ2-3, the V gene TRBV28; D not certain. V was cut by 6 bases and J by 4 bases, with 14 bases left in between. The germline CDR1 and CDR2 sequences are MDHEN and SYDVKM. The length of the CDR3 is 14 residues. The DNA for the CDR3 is TGTGCCAGCAGCCCAGGCCTCACGGCAGATACGCAGTATTTT. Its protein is CASSPGLTADTQYF.

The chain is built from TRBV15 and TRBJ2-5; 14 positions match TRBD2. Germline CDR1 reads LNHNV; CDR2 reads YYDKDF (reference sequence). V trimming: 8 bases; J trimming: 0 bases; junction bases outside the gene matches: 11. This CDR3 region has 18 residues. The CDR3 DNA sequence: TGTGCCACCTCGACTAGCGGGAGGGAAATTTGGGACCAAGAGACCCAGTACTTC. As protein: CATSTSGREIWDQETQYF.

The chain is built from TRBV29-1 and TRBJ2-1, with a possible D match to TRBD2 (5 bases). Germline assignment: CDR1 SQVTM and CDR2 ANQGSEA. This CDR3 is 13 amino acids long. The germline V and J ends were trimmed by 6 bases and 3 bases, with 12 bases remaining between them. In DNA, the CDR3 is TGCAGCGTCCCCGGAGGCGGCTACAATGAGCAGTTCTTC. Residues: CSVPGGGYNEQFF.

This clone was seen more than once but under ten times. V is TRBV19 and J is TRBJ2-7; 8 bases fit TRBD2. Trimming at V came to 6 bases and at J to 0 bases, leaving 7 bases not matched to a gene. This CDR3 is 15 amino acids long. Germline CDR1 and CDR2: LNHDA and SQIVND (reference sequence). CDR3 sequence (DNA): TGTGCCAGTAGGCCCCAACGGGGGGGCTCCTACGAGCAGTACTTC. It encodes CASRPQRGGSYEQYF.

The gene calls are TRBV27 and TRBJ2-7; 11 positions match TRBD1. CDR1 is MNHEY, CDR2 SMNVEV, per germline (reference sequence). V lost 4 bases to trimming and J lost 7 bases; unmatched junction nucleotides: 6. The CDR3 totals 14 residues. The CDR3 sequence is CASSSGQGVGEQYF. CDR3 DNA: TGTGCCAGCAGTTCGGGACAGGGGGTAGGGGAGCAGTACTTC.

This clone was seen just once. The chain's CDR3 is CASKTPGNSPLHF. The DNA of the CDR3 is TGCGCCAGTAAGACCCCGGGGAATTCACCCCTCCACTTT. The genes are TRBV5-1 and TRBJ1-6; D is uncertain. Looked up from germline, CDR1 is SGHRS and CDR2 is YFSETQ. CDR3 size: 13 residues. V dropped 8 bases and J dropped 7 bases, with 13 bases sitting between them. The entire variable domain, with the rest obtained from reference TRBV5-1 and TRBJ1-6, is as follows: KAGVTQTPRYLIKTRGQQVTLSCSPISGHRSVSWYQQTPGQGLQFLFEYFSETQRNKGNFPGRFSGRQFSNSRSEMNVSTLELGDSALYLCASKTPGNSPLHFGNGTRLTVT.

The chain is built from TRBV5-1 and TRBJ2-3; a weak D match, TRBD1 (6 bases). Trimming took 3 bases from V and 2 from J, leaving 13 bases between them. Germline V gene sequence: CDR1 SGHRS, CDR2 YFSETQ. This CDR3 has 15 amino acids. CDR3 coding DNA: TGCGCCAGCAGCTCGGGACAAGGCCCCACAGATACGCAGTATTTT. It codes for CASSSGQGPTDTQYF.

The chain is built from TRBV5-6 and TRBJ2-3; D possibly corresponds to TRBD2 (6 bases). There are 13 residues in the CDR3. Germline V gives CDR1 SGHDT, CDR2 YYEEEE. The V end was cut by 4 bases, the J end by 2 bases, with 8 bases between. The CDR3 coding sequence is TGTGCCAGCAGCCGGGAGATCACAGATACGCAGTATTTT. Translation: CASSREITDTQYF.

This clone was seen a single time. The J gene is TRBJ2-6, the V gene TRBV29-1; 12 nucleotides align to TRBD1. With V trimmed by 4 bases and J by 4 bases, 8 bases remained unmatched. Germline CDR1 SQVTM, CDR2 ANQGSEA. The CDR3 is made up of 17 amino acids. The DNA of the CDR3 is TGCAGCGTTGCTTGGGACAGGGGGCCCTCAGGGGCCAACGTCCTGACTTTC. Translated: CSVAWDRGPSGANVLTF.

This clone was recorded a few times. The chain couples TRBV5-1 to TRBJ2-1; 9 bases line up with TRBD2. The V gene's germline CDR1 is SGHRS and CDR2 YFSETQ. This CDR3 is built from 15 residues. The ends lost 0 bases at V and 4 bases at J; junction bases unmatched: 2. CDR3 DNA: TGCGCCAGCAGCTTGGAAAGCGGGGGGTACAATGAGCAGTTCTTC. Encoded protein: CASSLESGGYNEQFF.

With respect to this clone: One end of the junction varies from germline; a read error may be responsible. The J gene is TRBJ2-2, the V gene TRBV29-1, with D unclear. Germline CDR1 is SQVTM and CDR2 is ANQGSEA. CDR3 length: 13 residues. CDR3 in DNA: TGCAGCGTTCAAACCGCGAACCCCGGGGAGCTGTTTTTT. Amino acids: CSVQTANPGELFF.

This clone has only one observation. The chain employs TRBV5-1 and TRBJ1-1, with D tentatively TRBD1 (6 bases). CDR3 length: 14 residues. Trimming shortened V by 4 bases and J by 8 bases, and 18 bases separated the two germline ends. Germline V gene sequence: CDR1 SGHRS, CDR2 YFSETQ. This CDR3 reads CASSAMTGVREAFF. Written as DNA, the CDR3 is TGCGCCAGCAGCGCGATGACAGGAGTCAGGGAAGCTTTCTTT.

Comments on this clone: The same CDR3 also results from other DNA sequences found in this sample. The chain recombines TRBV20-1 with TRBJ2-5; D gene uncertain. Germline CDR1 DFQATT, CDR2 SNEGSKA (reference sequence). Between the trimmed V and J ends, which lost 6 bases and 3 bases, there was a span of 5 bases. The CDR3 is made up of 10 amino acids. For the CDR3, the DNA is TGCAGTGCACTTGAAGAGACCCAGTACTTC. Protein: CSALEETQYF.

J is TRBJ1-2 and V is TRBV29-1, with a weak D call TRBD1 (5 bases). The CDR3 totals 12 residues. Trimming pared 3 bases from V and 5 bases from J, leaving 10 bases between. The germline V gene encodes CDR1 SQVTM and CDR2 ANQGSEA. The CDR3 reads CSVDRAGYGYTF. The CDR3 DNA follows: TGCAGCGTTGACAGGGCTGGATATGGCTACACCTTC.

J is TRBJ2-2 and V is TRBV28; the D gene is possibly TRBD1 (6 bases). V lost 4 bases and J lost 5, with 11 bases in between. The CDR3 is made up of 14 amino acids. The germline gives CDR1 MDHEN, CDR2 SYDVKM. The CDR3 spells CASSSTGLTGELFF. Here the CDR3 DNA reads TGTGCCAGCAGTTCCACAGGGTTGACCGGGGAGCTGTTTTTT.

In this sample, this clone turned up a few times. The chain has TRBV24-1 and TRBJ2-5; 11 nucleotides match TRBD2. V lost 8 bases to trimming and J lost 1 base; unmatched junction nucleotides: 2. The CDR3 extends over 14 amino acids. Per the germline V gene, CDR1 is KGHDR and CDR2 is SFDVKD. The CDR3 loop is CATTSGRSQETQYF. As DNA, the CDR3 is TGTGCCACCACTAGCGGGAGGTCCCAAGAGACCCAGTACTTC.

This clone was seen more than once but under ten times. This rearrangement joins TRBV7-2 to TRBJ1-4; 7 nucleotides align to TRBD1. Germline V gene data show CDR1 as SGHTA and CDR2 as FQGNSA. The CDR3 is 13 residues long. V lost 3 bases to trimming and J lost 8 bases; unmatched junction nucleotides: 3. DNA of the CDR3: TGTGCCAGCAGCTTGACAGGGTGGGAAAAACTGTTTTTT. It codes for CASSLTGWEKLFF.

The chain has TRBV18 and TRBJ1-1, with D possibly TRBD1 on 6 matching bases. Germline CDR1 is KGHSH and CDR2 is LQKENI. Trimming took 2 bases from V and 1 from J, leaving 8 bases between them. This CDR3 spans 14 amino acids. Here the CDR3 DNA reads TGTGCCAGCTCACCAGGGGGCAGGAACACTGAAGCTTTCTTT. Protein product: CASSPGGRNTEAFF. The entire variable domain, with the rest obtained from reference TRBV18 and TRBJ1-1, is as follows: NAGVMQNPRHLVRRRGQEARLRCSPMKGHSHVYWYRQLPEEGLKFMVYLQKENIIDESGMPKERFSAEFPKEGPSILRIQQVVRGDSAAYFCASSPGGRNTEAFFGQGTRLTVV.

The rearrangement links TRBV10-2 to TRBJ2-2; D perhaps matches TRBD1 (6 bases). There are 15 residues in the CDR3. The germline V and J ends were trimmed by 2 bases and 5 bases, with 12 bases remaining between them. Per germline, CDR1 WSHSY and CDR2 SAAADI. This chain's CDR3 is CASSEVQGRTGELFF. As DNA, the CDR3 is TGCGCCAGCAGTGAGGTACAGGGACGAACCGGGGAGCTGTTTTTT.

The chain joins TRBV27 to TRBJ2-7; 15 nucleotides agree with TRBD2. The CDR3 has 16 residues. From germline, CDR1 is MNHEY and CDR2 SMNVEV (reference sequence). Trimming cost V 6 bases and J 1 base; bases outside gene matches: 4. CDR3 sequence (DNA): TGTGCCAGCAGCTGGACTAGCGGGAGGGGGTCCTACGAGCAGTACTTC. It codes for CASSWTSGRGSYEQYF.

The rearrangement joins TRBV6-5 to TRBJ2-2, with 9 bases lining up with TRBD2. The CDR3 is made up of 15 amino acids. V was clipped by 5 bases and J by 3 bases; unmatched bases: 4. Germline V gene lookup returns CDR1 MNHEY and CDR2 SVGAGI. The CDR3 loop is CASSQLAGHTGELFF. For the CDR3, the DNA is TGTGCCAGCAGTCAGCTAGCGGGGCACACCGGGGAGCTGTTTTTT.

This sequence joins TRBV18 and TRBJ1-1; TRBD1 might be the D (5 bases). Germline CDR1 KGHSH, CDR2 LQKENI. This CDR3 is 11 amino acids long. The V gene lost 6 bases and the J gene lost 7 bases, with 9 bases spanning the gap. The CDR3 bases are TGTGCCAGCTCCCCCGGGGGTGAAGCTTTCTTT. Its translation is CASSPGGEAFF.

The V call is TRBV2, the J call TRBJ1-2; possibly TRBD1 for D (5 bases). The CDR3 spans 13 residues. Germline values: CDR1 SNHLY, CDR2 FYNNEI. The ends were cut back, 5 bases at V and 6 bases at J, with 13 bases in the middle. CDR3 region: CASSIAGGDGYTF. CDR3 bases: TGTGCCAGCAGTATAGCCGGGGGGGATGGCTACACCTTC. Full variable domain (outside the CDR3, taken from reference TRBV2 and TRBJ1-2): EPEVTQTPSHQVTQMGQEVILRCVPISNHLYFYWYRQILGQKVEFLVSFYNNEISEKSEIFDDQFSVERPDGSNFTLKIRSTKLEDSAMYFCASSIAGGDGYTFGSGTRLTVV.

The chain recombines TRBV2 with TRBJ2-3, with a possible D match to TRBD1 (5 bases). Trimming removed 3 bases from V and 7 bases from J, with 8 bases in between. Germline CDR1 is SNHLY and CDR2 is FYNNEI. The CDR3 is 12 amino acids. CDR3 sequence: CASSDQGYTQYF. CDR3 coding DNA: TGTGCCAGCAGTGATCAGGGTTATACGCAGTATTTT.

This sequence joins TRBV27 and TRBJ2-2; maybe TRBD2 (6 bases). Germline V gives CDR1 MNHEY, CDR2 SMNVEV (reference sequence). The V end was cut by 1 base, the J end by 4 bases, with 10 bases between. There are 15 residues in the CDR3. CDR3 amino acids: CASSLLRRGTGELFF. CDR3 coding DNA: TGTGCCAGCAGTTTATTGCGGCGGGGCACCGGGGAGCTGTTTTTT.

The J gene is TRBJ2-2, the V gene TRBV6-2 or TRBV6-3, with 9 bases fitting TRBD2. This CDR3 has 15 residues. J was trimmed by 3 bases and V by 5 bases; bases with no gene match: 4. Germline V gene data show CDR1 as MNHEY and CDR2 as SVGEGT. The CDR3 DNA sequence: TGTGCCAGCAGTGGATTAGCGGGAGACACCGGGGAGCTGTTTTTT. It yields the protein CASSGLAGDTGELFF.

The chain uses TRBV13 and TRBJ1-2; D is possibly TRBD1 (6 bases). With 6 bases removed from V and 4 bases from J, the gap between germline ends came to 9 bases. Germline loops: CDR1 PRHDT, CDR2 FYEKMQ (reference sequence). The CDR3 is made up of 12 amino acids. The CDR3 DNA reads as TGTGCCAGCAGAAGGGGGATCTATGGCTACACCTTC. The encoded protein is CASRRGIYGYTF.

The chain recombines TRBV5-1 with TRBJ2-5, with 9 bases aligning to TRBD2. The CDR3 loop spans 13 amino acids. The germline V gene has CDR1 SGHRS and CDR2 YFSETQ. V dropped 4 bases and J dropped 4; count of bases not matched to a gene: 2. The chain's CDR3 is CASSTTSGETQYF. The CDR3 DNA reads TGCGCCAGCAGCACGACTAGCGGAGAGACCCAGTACTTC.

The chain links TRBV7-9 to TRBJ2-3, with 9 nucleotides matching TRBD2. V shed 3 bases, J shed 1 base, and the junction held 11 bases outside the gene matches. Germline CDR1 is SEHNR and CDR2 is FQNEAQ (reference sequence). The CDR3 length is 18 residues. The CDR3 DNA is TGTGCCAGCAGCTTGGGGGCGGGAGGGCCCTCGGGCACAGATACGCAGTATTTT. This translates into CASSLGAGGPSGTDTQYF.

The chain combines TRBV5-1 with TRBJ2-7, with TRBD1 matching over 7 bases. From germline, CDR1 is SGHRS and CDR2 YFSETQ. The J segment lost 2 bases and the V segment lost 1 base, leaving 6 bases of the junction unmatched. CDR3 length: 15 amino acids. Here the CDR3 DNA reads TGCGCCAGCAGCTTGACAGGGGCGGAAACCTACGAGCAGTACTTC. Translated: CASSLTGAETYEQYF.

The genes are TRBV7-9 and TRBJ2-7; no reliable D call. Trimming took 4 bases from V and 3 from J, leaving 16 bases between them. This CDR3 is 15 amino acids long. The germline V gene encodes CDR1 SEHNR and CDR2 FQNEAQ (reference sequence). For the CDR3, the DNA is TGTGCCAGCAGCTCCCAGACGGGTTCTCGCTACGAGCAGTACTTC. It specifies CASSSQTGSRYEQYF.